This T cell receptor (beta chain) came from a study of blood T cells in healthy people across ages. Next came a second PCR, run for about 7 to 12 cycles, which used a sample-barcoded 5' primer along with a J-beta primer mix. One entry per CDR3 protein, called by TCRdb with MiXCR from the 5' RACE reads. Of more than 900,000 distinct CDR3 sequences in the sample, almost 30% were seen once. Germline V gene data show CDR1 as DFQATT and CDR2 as SNEGSKA (reference sequence). V was shortened by 0 bases and J by 2 bases, with 11 bases between the two germline ends. There are 15 residues in the CDR3. These data were likewise used in another study, on T cells of mothers and their children.

The sequencing input was blood. This chain connects TRBV20-1 to TRBJ1-5; D is unclear. The sequence was collected from a middle-aged woman in good health. CDR3 DNA sequence: TGCAGTGCTAGAGATCTTGGTCACCGCAATCAGCCCCAGCATTTT. Protein: CSARDLGHRNQPQHF.